These 18 T cell receptor beta chains were sequenced from one sample in a study of cytomegalovirus exposure and HLA in healthy donors. The study ran its PCR with 60 Vbeta and 13 Jbeta primers. TCRdb's copy holds only in-frame clones and misses some; the assay was immunoSEQ multiplex PCR. The sample consists of some 130,000 clones, roughly 77% of them appearing once. The specimen sequenced was PBMCs. These receptors were collected from a man aged 25 to 45 in good health.

V and J are TRBV7-8 and TRBJ2-5; TRBD1 matches at 8 bases. J was trimmed by 12 bases and V by 4 bases; bases with no gene match: 7. There are 12 residues in the CDR3. The V gene's germline CDR1 is SGHVS and CDR2 FQNEAQ. The CDR3 DNA reads as TGTGCCAGCAGCTCCCGGACAGGGTCAAAGTACTTC. Its protein is CASSSRTGSKYF.

The rearrangement links TRBV7-9 to TRBJ2-1; 10 positions agree with TRBD2. CDR1 is SEHNR and CDR2 is FQNEAQ in the germline V gene (reference sequence). The CDR3 is 15 residues long. V shed 6 bases, J shed 8 bases, and the junction held 10 bases outside the gene matches. CDR3 coding DNA: TGTGCCAGCAGATCAATAGCGGGAGGTTGGGATGAGCAGTTCTTC. It yields the protein CASRSIAGGWDEQFF.

This clone appeared a few times. V and J are TRBV30 and TRBJ2-7, with 7 positions matching TRBD1. Trimming at V came to 0 bases and at J to 5 bases, leaving 13 bases not matched to a gene. CDR3 length: 16 residues. Germline CDR1 is GTSNPN and CDR2 is SVGIG (reference sequence). The CDR3 sequence: CAWSVQWGQLVNEQYF. The DNA of the CDR3 is TGTGCCTGGAGTGTACAGTGGGGACAGTTAGTCAACGAGCAGTACTTC.

The CDR3 loop reads CASSEVTGGGYEQYF. The CDR3 bases are TGTGCCAGCAGTGAAGTGACAGGGGGCGGGTACGAGCAGTACTTC. The rearrangement joins TRBV6-1 to TRBJ2-7, with 10 bases fitting TRBD1. Germline CDR1 is MNHNS and CDR2 is SASEGT. This CDR3 has 15 residues. V was clipped by 1 base and J by 4 bases; unmatched bases: 4.

The gene calls are TRBV7-9 and TRBJ2-7, with a possible D match to TRBD2 (5 bases). This CDR3 comprises 19 residues. Germline V gives CDR1 SEHNR, CDR2 FQNEAQ (reference sequence). V was trimmed by 1 base and J by 3 bases, leaving 25 bases between them. This CDR3 reads CASSLDPTSSFVPGYEQYF. For the CDR3, the DNA is TGTGCCAGCAGCTTAGACCCTACTAGTAGCTTTGTACCGGGCTACGAGCAGTACTTC.

J is TRBJ2-7 and V is TRBV27; unclear D gene. Trimming shortened V by 5 bases and J by 0 bases, and 5 bases separated the two germline ends. Germline V gives CDR1 MNHEY, CDR2 SMNVEV (reference sequence). The CDR3 extends over 12 amino acids. CDR3 nucleotide sequence: TGTGCCAGCAGTCCCCTCTCCTACGAGCAGTACTTC. It is translated as CASSPLSYEQYF.

This sequence joins TRBV6-4 and TRBJ2-1, with 8 bases that match TRBD2. Looked up from germline, CDR1 is MRHNA and CDR2 is SNTAGT. The CDR3 covers 19 residues. The V and J ends lost 2 bases and 2 bases, in that order; junction bases with no gene match: 14. The DNA of the CDR3 is TGTGCCAGCAGTGACGAGGATAGCGGGACCTTATTGACCTACAATGAGCAGTTCTTC. Protein: CASSDEDSGTLLTYNEQFF.

The chain is built from TRBV20-1 and TRBJ2-7; TRBD2 agrees at 7 bases. Germline CDR1 reads DFQATT; CDR2 reads SNEGSKA (reference sequence). This CDR3 is 11 amino acids long. Written as DNA, the CDR3 is TGCGGGGGGGGGAACTCCTACGAGCAGTACTTC. Amino acid sequence: CGGGNSYEQYF.

This clone is a singleton in its sample. The chain is built from TRBV7-3 and TRBJ2-2; tentatively, D is TRBD2 (5 bases). This CDR3 has 17 residues. CDR1 is SGHTA and CDR2 is FQGTGA in the germline V gene. V lost 1 base and J lost 4, with 16 bases in between. For the CDR3, the DNA is TGTGCCAGCAGCTTAAAGCCTCCCCTAGCCGGCACCGGGGAGCTGTTTTTT. This translates into CASSLKPPLAGTGELFF. The full variable domain, completed using reference TRBV7-3 and TRBJ2-2, is GAGVSQTPSNKVTEKGKYVELRCDPISGHTALYWYRQSLGQGPEFLIYFQGTGAADDSGLPNDRFFAVRPEGSVSTLKIQRTERGDSAVYLCASSLKPPLAGTGELFFGEGSRLTVL.

This chain uses TRBV5-5 with TRBJ1-3; 7 nucleotides align to TRBD1. From germline, CDR1 is SGHKS and CDR2 YYEKEE (reference sequence). The CDR3 is 15 residues long. After removal of 2 bases from V and 3 bases from J, the junction contained 5 bases not matched to a gene. CDR3 coding DNA: TGTGCCAGCAGCTTACGGGGACAGATTGGAAACACCATATATTTT. It encodes CASSLRGQIGNTIYF.

The chain uses TRBV28 and TRBJ2-3; 10 bases fit TRBD2. In germline, CDR1 is MDHEN, CDR2 SYDVKM. There are 16 residues in the CDR3. V trimming: 3 bases; J trimming: 3 bases; junction bases outside the gene matches: 6. CDR3 protein: CASSFLAGVFTDTQYF. As DNA, the CDR3 is TGTGCCAGCAGTTTTCTAGCGGGAGTGTTTACAGATACGCAGTATTTT.

This clone has only one observation. V and J are TRBV19 and TRBJ2-3; 11 bases are a match to TRBD2. V shed 6 bases, J shed 6 bases, and the junction held 14 bases outside the gene matches. The V gene's germline CDR1 is LNHDA and CDR2 SQIVND (reference sequence). The CDR3 is 17 residues long. For the CDR3, the DNA is TGTGCCAGTAGCCACCGAGGGACTAGCGGCTCCGGGGATACGCAGTATTTT. Amino acids: CASSHRGTSGSGDTQYF.

This clone was seen a few times. The V and J genes are TRBV6-5 and TRBJ2-7, with 11 bases matching TRBD1. CDR1 is MNHEY and CDR2 is SVGAGI in the germline V gene. V dropped 5 bases and J dropped 3; count of bases not matched to a gene: 6. This CDR3 spans 15 amino acids. The CDR3 spells CASSKGDRGNYEQYF. In DNA form, the CDR3 reads TGTGCCAGCAGTAAGGGGGACAGGGGGAACTACGAGCAGTACTTC.

This chain links TRBV7-2 with TRBJ1-2, with TRBD1 matching 7 bases. The germline CDR1 and CDR2 sequences are SGHTA and FQGNSA. This CDR3 has 13 amino acids. The J segment lost 7 bases and the V segment lost 5 bases, leaving 7 bases of the junction unmatched. The CDR3 DNA reads as TGTGCCAGCAGCCAAGACAGGGCTGGTGGCTACACCTTC. The encoded protein is CASSQDRAGGYTF.

The chain carries TRBV10-2 and TRBJ2-7, with D hard to call. Trimming removed 7 bases at V and 3 bases at J, with 19 bases between. Germline V CDR1 and CDR2: WSHSY, SAAADI. The CDR3 loop spans 15 amino acids. CDR3 amino acids: CASIPPEEGNYEQYF. In DNA form, the CDR3 reads TGCGCCAGCATCCCCCCCGAGGAAGGAAACTACGAGCAGTACTTC.

The gene calls are TRBV6-5 and TRBJ2-1; 11 nucleotides line up with TRBD2. V trimming: 8 bases; J trimming: 8 bases; junction bases outside the gene matches: 5. Germline loops: CDR1 MNHEY, CDR2 SVGAGI. CDR3 size: 13 residues. The chain's CDR3 is CASALAGAYEQFF. The DNA for the CDR3 is TGTGCCAGCGCACTAGCGGGAGCTTATGAGCAGTTCTTC.

The rearrangement uses TRBV25-1 and TRBJ2-2; D uncertain. The V gene lost 2 bases and the J gene lost 0 bases, with 10 bases spanning the gap. This CDR3 comprises 16 residues. Germline CDR1 and CDR2: MGHDK and SYGVNS. The CDR3 DNA is TGTGCCAGCAGTGAACGGCGGCGATCGAACACCGGGGAGCTGTTTTTT. It yields the protein CASSERRRSNTGELFF.

V usage is TRBV5-1 and J usage is TRBJ1-4, with D perhaps TRBD1 (5 bases). Germline assignment: CDR1 SGHRS and CDR2 YFSETQ. The CDR3 contains 14 residues. V was pared by 0 bases and J by 5 bases, with 8 bases between. The CDR3 DNA is TGCGCCAGCAGCTTGGTTGCAGGGAATGAAAAACTGTTTTTT. Translated: CASSLVAGNEKLFF.